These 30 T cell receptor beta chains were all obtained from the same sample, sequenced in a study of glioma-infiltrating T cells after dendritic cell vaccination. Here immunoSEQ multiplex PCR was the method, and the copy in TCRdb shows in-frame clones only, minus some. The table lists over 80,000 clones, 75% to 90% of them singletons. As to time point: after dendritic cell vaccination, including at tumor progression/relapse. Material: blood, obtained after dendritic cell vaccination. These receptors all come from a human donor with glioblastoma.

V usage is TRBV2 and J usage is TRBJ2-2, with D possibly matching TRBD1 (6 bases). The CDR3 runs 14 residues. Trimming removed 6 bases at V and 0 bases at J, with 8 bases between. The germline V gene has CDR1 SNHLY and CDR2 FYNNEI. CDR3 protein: CASRGQPNTGELFF. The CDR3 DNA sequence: TGTGCCAGCAGGGGACAACCGAACACCGGGGAGCTGTTTTTT.

The CDR3 protein is CASSLAGGSNEQYV. The CDR3 DNA follows: TGTGCCAGCAGCTTAGCGGGCGGGAGCAACGAGCAGTACGTC. The chain links TRBV7-9 to TRBJ2-7; 7 positions agree with TRBD2. V lost 0 bases to trimming and J lost 5 bases; unmatched junction nucleotides: 4. CDR3 length: 14 amino acids. Per the germline V gene, CDR1 is SEHNR and CDR2 is FQNEAQ (reference sequence).

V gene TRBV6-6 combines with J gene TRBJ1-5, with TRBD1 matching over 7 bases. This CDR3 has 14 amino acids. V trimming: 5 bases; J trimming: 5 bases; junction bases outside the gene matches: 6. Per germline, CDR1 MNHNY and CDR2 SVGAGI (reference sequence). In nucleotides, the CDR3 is TGTGCCAGCAGTCACAGGGGTCTGTATCAGCCCCAGCATTTT. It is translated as CASSHRGLYQPQHF.

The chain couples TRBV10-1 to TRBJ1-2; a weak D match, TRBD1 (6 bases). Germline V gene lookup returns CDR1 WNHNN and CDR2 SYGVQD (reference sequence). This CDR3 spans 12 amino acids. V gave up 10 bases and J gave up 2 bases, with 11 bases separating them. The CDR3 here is CATQGLNYGYTF. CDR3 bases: TGCGCCACCCAGGGGCTGAACTATGGCTACACCTTC.

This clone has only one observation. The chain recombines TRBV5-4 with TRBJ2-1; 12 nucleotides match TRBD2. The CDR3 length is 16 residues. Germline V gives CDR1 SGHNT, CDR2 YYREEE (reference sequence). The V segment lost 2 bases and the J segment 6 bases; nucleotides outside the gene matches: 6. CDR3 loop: CASSLPGLAGTNEQFF. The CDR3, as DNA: TGTGCCAGCAGCTTACCGGGACTAGCGGGCACCAATGAGCAGTTCTTC.

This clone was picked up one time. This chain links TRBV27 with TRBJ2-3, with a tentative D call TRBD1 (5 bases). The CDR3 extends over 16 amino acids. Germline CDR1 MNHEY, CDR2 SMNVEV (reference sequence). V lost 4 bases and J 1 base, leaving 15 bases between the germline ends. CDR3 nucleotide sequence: TGTGCCAGCAGTTCATACTCAGGGTGGGGCACAGATACGCAGTATTTT. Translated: CASSSYSGWGTDTQYF.

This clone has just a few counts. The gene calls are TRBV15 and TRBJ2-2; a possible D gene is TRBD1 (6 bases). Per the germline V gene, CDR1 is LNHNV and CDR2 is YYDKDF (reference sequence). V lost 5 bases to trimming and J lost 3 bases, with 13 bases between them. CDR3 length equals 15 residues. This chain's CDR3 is CATSHGNRDTGELFF. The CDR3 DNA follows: TGTGCCACCAGCCACGGGAACAGGGACACCGGGGAGCTGTTTTTT.

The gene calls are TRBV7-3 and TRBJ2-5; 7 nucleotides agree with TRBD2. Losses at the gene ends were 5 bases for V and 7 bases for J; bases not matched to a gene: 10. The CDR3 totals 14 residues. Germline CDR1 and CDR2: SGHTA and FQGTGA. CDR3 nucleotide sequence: TGTGCCAGCAGCCTCGGGACTTCGGGGGGGACCCAGTACTTC. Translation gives CASSLGTSGGTQYF.

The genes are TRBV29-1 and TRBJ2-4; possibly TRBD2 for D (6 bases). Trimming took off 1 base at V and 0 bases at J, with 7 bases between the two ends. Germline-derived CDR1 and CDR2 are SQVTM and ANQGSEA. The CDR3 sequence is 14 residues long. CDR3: CSVEVGLAKNIQYF. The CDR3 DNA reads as TGCAGCGTTGAAGTGGGACTAGCCAAAAACATTCAGTACTTC.

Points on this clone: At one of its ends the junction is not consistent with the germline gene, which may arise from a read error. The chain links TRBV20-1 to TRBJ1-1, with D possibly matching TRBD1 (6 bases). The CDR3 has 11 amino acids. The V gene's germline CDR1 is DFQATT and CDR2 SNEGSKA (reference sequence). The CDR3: CSARGGGEAFF. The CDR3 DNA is TGCAGTGCAAGAGGGGGGGGCGAAGCTTTCTTT.

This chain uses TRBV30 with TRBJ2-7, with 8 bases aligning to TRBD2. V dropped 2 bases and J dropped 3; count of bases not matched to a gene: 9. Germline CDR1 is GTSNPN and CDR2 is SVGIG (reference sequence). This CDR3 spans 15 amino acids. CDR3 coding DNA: TGTGCCTGGAGTTCGAAGGGACTAGGCCTCTACGAGCAGTACGTC. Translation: CAWSSKGLGLYEQYV.

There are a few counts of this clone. The CDR3 nucleotides read TGTGCCAGCGGGAGGGAGACCTCGTTCTATGGCTACACCTTC. Amino acid sequence: CASGRETSFYGYTF. V is TRBV6-6 and J is TRBJ1-2; D unresolved. Trimming shortened V by 8 bases and J by 4 bases, and 17 bases separated the two germline ends. CDR1 and CDR2 from the germline V gene are MNHNY and SVGAGI (reference sequence). CDR3 size: 14 residues.

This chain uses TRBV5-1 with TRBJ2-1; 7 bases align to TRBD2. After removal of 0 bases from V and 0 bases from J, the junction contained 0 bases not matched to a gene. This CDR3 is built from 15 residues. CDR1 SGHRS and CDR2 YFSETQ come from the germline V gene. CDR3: CASSLASGSYNEQFF. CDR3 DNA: TGCGCCAGCAGCTTGGCTAGCGGCTCCTACAATGAGCAGTTCTTC.

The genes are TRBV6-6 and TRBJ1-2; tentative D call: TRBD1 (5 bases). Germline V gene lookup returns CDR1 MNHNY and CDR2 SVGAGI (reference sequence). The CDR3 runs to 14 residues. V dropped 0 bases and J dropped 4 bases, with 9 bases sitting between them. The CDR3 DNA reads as TGTGCCAGCAGTTACTCGGACAACTTCTATGGCTACACCTTC. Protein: CASSYSDNFYGYTF.

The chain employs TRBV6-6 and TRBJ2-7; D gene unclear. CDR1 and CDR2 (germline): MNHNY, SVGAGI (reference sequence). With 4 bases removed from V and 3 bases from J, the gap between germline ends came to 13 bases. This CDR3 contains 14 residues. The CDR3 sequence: CASSLTPADYEQYV. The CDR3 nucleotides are TGTGCCAGCAGTTTGACCCCGGCCGACTACGAGCAGTACGTC.

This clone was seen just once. The CDR3, as DNA: TGTGCCAGCAGCGCCACCGGGGGCAATCAGCCCCAGCATTTT. It is translated as CASSATGGNQPQHF. This chain joins TRBV7-3 and TRBJ1-5; D remains ambiguous. Germline V gene data show CDR1 as SGHTA and CDR2 as FQGTGA. The CDR3 runs 14 residues. Trimming removed 5 bases at V and 2 bases at J, with 10 bases between. The whole variable domain, filled in from reference TRBV7-3 and TRBJ1-5, reads GAGVSQTPSNKVTEKGKYVELRCDPISGHTALYWYRQSLGQGPEFLIYFQGTGAADDSGLPNDRFFAVRPEGSVSTLKIQRTERGDSAVYLCASSATGGNQPQHFGDGTRLSIL.

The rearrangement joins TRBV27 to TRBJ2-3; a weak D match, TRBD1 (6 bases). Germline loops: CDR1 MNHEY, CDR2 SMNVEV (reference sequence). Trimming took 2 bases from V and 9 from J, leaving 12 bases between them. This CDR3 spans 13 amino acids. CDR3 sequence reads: CASSLPDRITQYF. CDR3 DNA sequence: TGTGCCAGCAGTTTACCCGACAGGATCACGCAGTATTTT.

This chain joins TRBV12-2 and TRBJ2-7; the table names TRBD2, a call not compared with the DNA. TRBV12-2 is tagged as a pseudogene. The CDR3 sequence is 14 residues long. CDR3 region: CASRLITSNYEQYV. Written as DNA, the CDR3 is TGTGCAAGTCGCTTAATTACTTCGAACTACGAGCAGTACGTC.

This CDR3 is CASSEHGNEQFF. The DNA for the CDR3 is TGTGCCAGCAGTGAACACGGGAATGAGCAGTTCTTC. V and J are TRBV6-1 and TRBJ2-1; unclear D gene. The CDR3 runs 12 residues. Germline CDR1 is MNHNS and CDR2 is SASEGT. The ends were cut back, 2 bases at V and 7 bases at J, with 6 bases in the middle.

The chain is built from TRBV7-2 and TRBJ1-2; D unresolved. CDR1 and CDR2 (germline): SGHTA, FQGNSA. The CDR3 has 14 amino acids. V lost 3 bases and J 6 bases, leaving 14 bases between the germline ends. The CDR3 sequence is CASSLRGVVDGYTF. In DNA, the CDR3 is TGTGCCAGCAGCTTGCGAGGAGTAGTGGATGGCTACACCTTC. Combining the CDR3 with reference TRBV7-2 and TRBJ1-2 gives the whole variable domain GAGVSQSPSNKVTEKGKDVELRCDPISGHTALYWYRQSLGQGLEFLIYFQGNSAPDKSGLPSDRFSAERTGGSVSTLTIQRTQQEDSAVYLCASSLRGVVDGYTFGSGTRLTVV.

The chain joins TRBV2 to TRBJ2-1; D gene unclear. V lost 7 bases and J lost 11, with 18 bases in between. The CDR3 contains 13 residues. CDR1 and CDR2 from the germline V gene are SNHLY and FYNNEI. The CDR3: CASTQPSPIQQFF. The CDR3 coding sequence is TGTGCCAGCACCCAACCTAGTCCCATTCAGCAGTTCTTC.

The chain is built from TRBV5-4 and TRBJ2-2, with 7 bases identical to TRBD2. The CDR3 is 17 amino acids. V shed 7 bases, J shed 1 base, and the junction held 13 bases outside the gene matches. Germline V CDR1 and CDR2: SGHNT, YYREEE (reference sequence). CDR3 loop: CASAGRGSDQNTGELFF. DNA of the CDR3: TGTGCCAGCGCGGGGCGGGGGTCAGATCAGAACACCGGGGAGCTGTTTTTT.

The CDR3 sequence: CASSTDSGELFF. The CDR3 DNA reads TGTGCCAGCAGCACTGACTCCGGGGAGCTGTTTTTT. The chain employs TRBV11-3 and TRBJ2-2; D uncertain. Per the germline V gene, CDR1 is SGHNT and CDR2 is YENEEA. The CDR3 consists of 12 residues. V was clipped by 5 bases and J by 6 bases, with 7 bases between them.

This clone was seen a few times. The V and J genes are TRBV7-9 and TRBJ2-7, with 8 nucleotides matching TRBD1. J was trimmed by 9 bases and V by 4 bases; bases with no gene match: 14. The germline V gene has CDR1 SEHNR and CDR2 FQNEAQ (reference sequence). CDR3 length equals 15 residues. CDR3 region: CASSSTGTGGVGQYF. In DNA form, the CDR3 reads TGTGCCAGCAGCTCAACCGGGACAGGAGGGGTCGGGCAGTACTTC.

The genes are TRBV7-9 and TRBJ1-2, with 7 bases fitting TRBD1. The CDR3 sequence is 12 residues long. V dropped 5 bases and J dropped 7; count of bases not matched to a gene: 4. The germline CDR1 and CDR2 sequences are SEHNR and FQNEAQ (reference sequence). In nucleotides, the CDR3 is TGTGCCAGCAGCCCAGACAGGGTTGGCTACACCTTC. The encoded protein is CASSPDRVGYTF. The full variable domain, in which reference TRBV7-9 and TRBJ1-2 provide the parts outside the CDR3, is DTGVSQNPRHKITKRGQNVTFRCDPISEHNRLYWYRQTLGQGPEFLTYFQNEAQLEKSRLLSDRFSAERPKGSFSTLEIQRTEQGDSAMYLCASSPDRVGYTFGSGTRLTVV.

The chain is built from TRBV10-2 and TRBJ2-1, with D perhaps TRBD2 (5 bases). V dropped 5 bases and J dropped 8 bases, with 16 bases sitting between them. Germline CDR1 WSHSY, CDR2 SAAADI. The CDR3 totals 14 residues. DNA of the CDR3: TGCGCCAGCAGTTCTCGGCCAGGAGGAGATGAGCAGTTCTTC. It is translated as CASSSRPGGDEQFF.

DNA for the CDR3: TGCGCCAGCAGCCAAGAAGGGGTGGCAGGGCACTATGGCTACACCTTC. Protein product: CASSQEGVAGHYGYTF. This chain connects TRBV4-1 to TRBJ1-2, with D possibly being TRBD1 (5 bases). Per germline, CDR1 MGHRA and CDR2 YSYEKL. Trimming shortened V by 0 bases and J by 3 bases, and 14 bases separated the two germline ends. The CDR3 is 16 amino acids.

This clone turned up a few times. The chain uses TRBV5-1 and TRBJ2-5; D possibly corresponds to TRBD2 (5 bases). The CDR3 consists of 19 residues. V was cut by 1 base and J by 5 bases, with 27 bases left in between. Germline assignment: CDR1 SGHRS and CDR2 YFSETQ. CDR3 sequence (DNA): TGCGCCAGCAGCTTGTTTGGGTATGTCGGACTTCAATCTAGGGAGACCCAGTACTTC. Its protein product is CASSLFGYVGLQSRETQYF.

Here the CDR3 reads CASSGDRTNQPQHF. In nucleotides, the CDR3 is TGTGCCAGCAGTGGTGACAGGACCAATCAGCCCCAGCATTTT. V is TRBV2 and J is TRBJ1-5, with D perhaps TRBD1 (6 bases). Trimming took 4 bases from V and 3 from J, leaving 10 bases between them. Per the germline V gene, CDR1 is SNHLY and CDR2 is FYNNEI. There are 14 residues in the CDR3.

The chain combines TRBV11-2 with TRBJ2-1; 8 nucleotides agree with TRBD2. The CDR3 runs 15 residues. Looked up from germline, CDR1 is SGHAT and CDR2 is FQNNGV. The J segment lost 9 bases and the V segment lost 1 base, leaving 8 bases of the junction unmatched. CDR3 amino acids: CASSLGVGREGEQFF. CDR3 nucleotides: TGTGCCAGCAGCTTAGGAGTAGGCCGGGAGGGTGAGCAGTTCTTC.